This T cell receptor beta chain is drawn from a study of shared clonotypes between healthy human individuals. CD45RO-negative cells were positively selected for CCR7, leaving out terminally differentiated effector memory CD45RA+ cells. In replicate PCRs of sorted subsets, approximately 210 ng DNA, roughly 31,000 T cell genomes, was used. Libraries were prepared by immunoSEQ multiplex PCR; TCRdb keeps only in-frame clonotypes and omits some of them. The sample has about 2 million clones; about 94% are singletons. This clone was found a few times. The germline V gene encodes CDR1 MNHEY and CDR2 SMNVEV (reference sequence). There are 13 residues in the CDR3. Trimming shortened V by 2 bases and J by 8 bases, and 12 bases separated the two germline ends.

The sequence derives from a man younger than 35 in good health. Sequences were obtained from naive CD8+ T cells sorted from blood. This chain connects TRBV27 to TRBJ1-2; D is ambiguous. CDR3 sequence reads: CASSLQGFDGYTF. The CDR3 nucleotides read TGTGCCAGCAGTTTACAAGGGTTCGACGGCTACACCTTC.